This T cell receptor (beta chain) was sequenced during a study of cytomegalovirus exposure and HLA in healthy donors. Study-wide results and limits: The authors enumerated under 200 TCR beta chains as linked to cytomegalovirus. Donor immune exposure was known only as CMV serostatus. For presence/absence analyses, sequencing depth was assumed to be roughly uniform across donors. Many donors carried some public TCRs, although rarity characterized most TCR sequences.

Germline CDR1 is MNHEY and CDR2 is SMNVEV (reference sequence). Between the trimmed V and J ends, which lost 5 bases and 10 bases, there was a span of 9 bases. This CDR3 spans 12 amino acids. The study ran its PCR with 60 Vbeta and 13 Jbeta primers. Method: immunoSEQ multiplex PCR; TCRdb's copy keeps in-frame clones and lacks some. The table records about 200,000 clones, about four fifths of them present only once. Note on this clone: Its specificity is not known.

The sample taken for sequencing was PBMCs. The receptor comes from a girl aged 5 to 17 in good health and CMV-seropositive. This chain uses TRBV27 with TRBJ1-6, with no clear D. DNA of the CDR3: TGTGCCAGCAGTAGGTGGGAGTCACCCCTCCACTTT. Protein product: CASSRWESPLHF.